This T cell receptor beta chain was sequenced for a study of blood T cell repertoires in COVID-19. TCRdb's table, derived via immunoSEQ multiplex PCR, lists solely in-frame clones and lacks some. The sample holds around 340,000 clones, 70% to 90% seen once. The TCR sequence derives from a woman in her forties with acute COVID-19. The sequenced sample consisted of PBMCs or T cells enriched from blood (not recorded which).

The CDR3 region is CASSLGGGAVQETQYF. The CDR3 DNA follows: TGTGCCAGCAGCTTAGGCGGGGGGGCAGTTCAAGAGACCCAGTACTTC. The J gene is TRBJ2-5, the V gene TRBV7-9; 9 bases align to TRBD2. CDR3 length: 16 residues. Looked up from germline, CDR1 is SEHNR and CDR2 is FQNEAQ (reference sequence). V dropped 1 base and J dropped 2; count of bases not matched to a gene: 5.